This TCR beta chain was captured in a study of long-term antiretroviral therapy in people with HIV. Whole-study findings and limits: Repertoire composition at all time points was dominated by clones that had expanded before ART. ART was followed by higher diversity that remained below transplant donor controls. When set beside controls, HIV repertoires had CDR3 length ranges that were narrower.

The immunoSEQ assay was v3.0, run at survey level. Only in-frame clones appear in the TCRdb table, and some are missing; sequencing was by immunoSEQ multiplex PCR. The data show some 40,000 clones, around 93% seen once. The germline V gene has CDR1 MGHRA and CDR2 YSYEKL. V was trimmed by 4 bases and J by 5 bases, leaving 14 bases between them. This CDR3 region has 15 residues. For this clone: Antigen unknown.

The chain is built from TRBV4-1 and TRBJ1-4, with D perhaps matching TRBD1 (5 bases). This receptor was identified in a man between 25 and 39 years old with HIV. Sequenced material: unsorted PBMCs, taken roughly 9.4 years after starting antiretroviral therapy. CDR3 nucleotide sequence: TGCGCCAGCAGCCGGGAGGGACGGTCGAATGAAAAACTGTTTTTT. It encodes CASSREGRSNEKLFF.